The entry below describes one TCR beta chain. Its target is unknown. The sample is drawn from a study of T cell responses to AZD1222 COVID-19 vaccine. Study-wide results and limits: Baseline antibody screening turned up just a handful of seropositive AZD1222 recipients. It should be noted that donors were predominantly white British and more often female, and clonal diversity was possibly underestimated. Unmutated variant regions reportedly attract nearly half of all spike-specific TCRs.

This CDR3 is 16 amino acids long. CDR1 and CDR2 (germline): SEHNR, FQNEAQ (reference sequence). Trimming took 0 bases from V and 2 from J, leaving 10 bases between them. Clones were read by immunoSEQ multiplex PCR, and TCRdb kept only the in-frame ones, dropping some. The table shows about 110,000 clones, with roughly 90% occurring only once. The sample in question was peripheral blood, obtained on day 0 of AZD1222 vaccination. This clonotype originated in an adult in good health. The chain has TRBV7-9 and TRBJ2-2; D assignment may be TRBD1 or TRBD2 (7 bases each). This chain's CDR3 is CASSLAGGGNTGELFF. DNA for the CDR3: TGTGCCAGCAGCTTAGCGGGAGGGGGCAACACCGGGGAGCTGTTTTTT.